These 21 T cell receptor beta chains were all obtained from the same sample, sequenced in a study of immune evolution from preneoplasia to lung adenocarcinoma (TCRdb year 2021). Libraries were built with the immunoSEQ multiplex PCR assay. Entries here come from immuneACCESS through TCRdb and include only in-frame sequences with V and J called. Some clones fail to appear in such tables; in the studies checked, an unresolved V gene covers under half of the shortfall, and the cause of the remainder is unknown. For this sample the table gives around 6,400 clones, of which more than 80% were detected only once. Of the sample, approximately 5% is held by the ten largest clones. Specimen: FFPE invasive lung adenocarcinoma tissue. Sample cell subset or site, as interpreted from the label and publication: frankly invasive lung adenocarcinoma (ADC). Receptors originate from a person between 45 and 75 years old with lung adenocarcinoma.

V is TRBV7-5 and J is TRBJ1-2; the listed D gene, TRBD1, was not tested against the DNA. TRBV7-5 is a pseudogene locus. The CDR3 loop spans 15 amino acids. The CDR3 here is CVRSPGTAGDYGYTF. Written as DNA, the CDR3 is TGTGTCAGAAGCCCTGGGACAGCTGGGGACTATGGCTACACCTTC.

This chain joins TRBV2 and TRBJ2-7; D may be TRBD1 (6 bases). Trimming removed 6 bases from V and 0 bases from J, with 12 bases in between. This CDR3 is built from 14 residues. Per germline, CDR1 SNHLY and CDR2 FYNNEI. The CDR3 reads CASSPGQLSYEQYF. CDR3 DNA: TGTGCCAGCAGCCCAGGACAGCTCTCCTACGAGCAGTACTTC.

V gene TRBV4-1 combines with J gene TRBJ2-5; D is unresolved. The CDR3 loop spans 16 amino acids. The V end lost 0 bases, the J end lost 1 base, and 12 bases lay between the germline ends. Per the germline V gene, CDR1 is MGHRA and CDR2 is YSYEKL. The CDR3 is CASSQDPRSLQETQYF. CDR3 coding DNA: TGCGCCAGCAGCCAAGATCCCAGGAGCCTCCAAGAGACCCAGTACTTC.

The rearrangement links TRBV5-1 to TRBJ2-7; 7 nucleotides match TRBD1. This CDR3 region has 14 residues. The germline CDR1 and CDR2 sequences are SGHRS and YFSETQ. J was trimmed by 3 bases and V by 5 bases; bases with no gene match: 8. The CDR3 here is CASRLPGQSYEQYF. CDR3 sequence (DNA): TGCGCCAGCAGACTACCGGGACAGAGCTACGAGCAGTACTTC.

The V and J genes are TRBV7-3 and TRBJ2-5, with D maybe TRBD1 (6 bases). The CDR3 covers 13 residues. The germline CDR1 and CDR2 sequences are SGHTA and FQGTGA. V was trimmed by 6 bases and J by 5 bases, leaving 13 bases between them. The CDR3 DNA follows: TGTGCCAGCAGTCTCATGCAGGGGGAGACCCAGTACTTC. Protein sequence: CASSLMQGETQYF.

This chain connects TRBV29-1 to TRBJ2-1, with D perhaps TRBD2 (5 bases). In germline, CDR1 is SQVTM, CDR2 ANQGSEA. CDR3 length equals 15 residues. Trimming removed 4 bases at V and 2 bases at J, with 15 bases between. CDR3 amino acids: CSVAPGAETYNEQFF. For the CDR3, the DNA is TGCAGCGTTGCTCCTGGAGCGGAAACCTACAATGAGCAGTTCTTC.

CDR3 DNA: TGCGCCAGCAGTGCGCACGGGACAGGGTTTAATGAAAAACTGTTTTTT. Its translation is CASSAHGTGFNEKLFF. V gene TRBV10-2 combines with J gene TRBJ1-4; TRBD1 aligns across 9 bases. Germline V gene lookup returns CDR1 WSHSY and CDR2 SAAADI. The CDR3 is made up of 16 amino acids. J lost 4 bases, V lost 4 bases, and 7 bases had no gene match.

This chain uses TRBV11-3 with TRBJ2-3; no clear D. V shed 5 bases and J shed 3 bases, with 9 bases lying between them. Per germline, CDR1 SGHNT and CDR2 YENEEA. This CDR3 region has 13 residues. The CDR3 sequence: CASSPPGTDTQYF. CDR3 DNA: TGTGCCAGCAGCCCTCCTGGGACAGATACGCAGTATTTT.

V and J are TRBV28 and TRBJ1-1, with unresolved D. The germline gives CDR1 MDHEN, CDR2 SYDVKM. This CDR3 comprises 12 residues. Trimming took off 8 bases at V and 1 base at J, with 8 bases between the two ends. CDR3 sequence reads: CASRTWNTEAFF. The CDR3 DNA reads TGTGCCAGCCGTACGTGGAACACTGAAGCTTTCTTT.

The table lists this clone with a count of one. The rearrangement links TRBV6-1 to TRBJ1-4; TRBD1 matches at 10 bases. This CDR3 has 19 amino acids. Germline CDR1 MNHNS, CDR2 SASEGT. V lost 1 base and J lost 3; bases outside the gene matches: 11. CDR3 sequence: CASSEVPRFGTGANEKLFF. The CDR3 DNA reads TGTGCCAGCAGTGAAGTTCCGCGCTTCGGGACAGGGGCTAATGAAAAACTGTTTTTT.

This chain joins TRBV4-1 and TRBJ1-3, with TRBD1 matching over 8 bases. The CDR3 runs 16 residues. CDR1 MGHRA and CDR2 YSYEKL come from the germline V gene. V trimming: 2 bases; J trimming: 1 base; junction bases outside the gene matches: 4. Written as DNA, the CDR3 is TGCGCCAGCAGCCAACCAGGACAGGGTTCTGGAAACACCATATATTTT. The encoded protein is CASSQPGQGSGNTIYF.

CDR3 region: CAISEFGGQAKNIQYF. DNA for the CDR3: TGTGCCATCAGTGAGTTTGGGGGCCAAGCCAAAAACATTCAGTACTTC. The chain couples TRBV10-3 to TRBJ2-4; weak D call: TRBD1 (6 bases). The CDR3 covers 16 residues. With 1 base removed from V and 0 bases from J, the gap between germline ends came to 10 bases. CDR1 and CDR2 (germline): ENHRY, SYGVKD.

CDR3 loop: CATARRRAAYEQYF. The CDR3, as DNA: TGTGCCACCGCAAGACGGAGAGCCGCCTACGAGCAGTACTTC. The chain carries TRBV15 and TRBJ2-7; D uncertain. CDR1 is LNHNV, CDR2 YYDKDF, per germline (reference sequence). The length of the CDR3 is 14 residues. The ends were cut back, 8 bases at V and 2 bases at J, with 16 bases in the middle. Supplemented by reference TRBV15 and TRBJ2-7, the full variable domain reads DAMVIQNPRYQVTQFGKPVTLSCSQTLNHNVMYWYQQKSSQAPKLLFHYYDKDFNNEADTPDNFQSRRPNTSFCFLDIRSPGLGDTAMYLCATARRRAAYEQYFGPGTRLTVT.

The V call is TRBV2, the J call TRBJ1-1; TRBD1 agrees at 9 bases. This CDR3 contains 13 residues. With V trimmed by 7 bases and J by 5 bases, 5 bases remained unmatched. Germline CDR1 is SNHLY and CDR2 is FYNNEI. Here the CDR3 DNA reads TGTGCCAGCAACGGACAGGGGTGGACTGAAGCTTTCTTT. Translating gives CASNGQGWTEAFF.

The chain links TRBV27 to TRBJ2-6; either TRBD1 or TRBD2 may fit D (5 bases each). V gave up 3 bases and J gave up 4 bases, with 19 bases separating them. Per the germline V gene, CDR1 is MNHEY and CDR2 is SMNVEV (reference sequence). This CDR3 is 18 amino acids long. In nucleotides, the CDR3 is TGTGCCAGCAGTTTTTCAGGGACCGCCGCTATGGGGGCCAACGTCCTGACTTTC. Encoded protein: CASSFSGTAAMGANVLTF.

V is TRBV7-8 and J is TRBJ1-4; 7 nucleotides agree with TRBD1. Germline-derived CDR1 and CDR2 are SGHVS and FQNEAQ. The V and J ends lost 1 base and 10 bases, in that order; junction bases with no gene match: 21. The CDR3 loop spans 19 amino acids. CDR3 sequence reads: CASSLVRQGGYRTGGKLFF. The CDR3 DNA sequence: TGTGCCAGCAGCTTAGTCCGACAGGGCGGATATAGGACGGGAGGAAAACTGTTTTTT.

This clone was found a few times. The chain has TRBV6-1 and TRBJ1-1, with no clear D. The CDR3 length is 14 residues. Germline V gives CDR1 MNHNS, CDR2 SASEGT. V was cut by 3 bases and J by 1 base, with 9 bases left in between. The DNA for the CDR3 is TGTGCCAGCAGTGAGGCGGATACGAACACTGAAGCTTTCTTT. Encoded protein: CASSEADTNTEAFF.

The J gene is TRBJ2-5, the V gene TRBV29-1, with D possibly matching TRBD2 (7 bases). Trimming pared 5 bases from V and 2 bases from J, leaving 15 bases between. Germline values: CDR1 SQVTM, CDR2 ANQGSEA. The CDR3 spans 14 residues. The DNA of the CDR3 is TGCAGCGTTACACAGGGACTAATACAAGAGACCCAGTACTTC. Translation gives CSVTQGLIQETQYF.

This chain connects TRBV7-3 to TRBJ2-1; 7 nucleotides align to TRBD2. Germline CDR1 SGHTA, CDR2 FQGTGA. The CDR3 length is 16 residues. The ends lost 5 bases at V and 2 bases at J; junction bases unmatched: 9. CDR3: CASSRTGTTAYNEQFF. The CDR3 DNA reads TGTGCCAGCAGCCGCACCGGGACTACTGCCTACAATGAGCAGTTCTTC.

This chain uses TRBV7-9 with TRBJ2-2; TRBD1 aligns across 9 bases. Germline loops: CDR1 SEHNR, CDR2 FQNEAQ (reference sequence). CDR3 length equals 17 residues. The trim removed 1 base at V and 6 bases at J, leaving 9 bases unmatched. The CDR3, as DNA: TGTGCCAGCAGCTTAGTCCCGGGACAGGGAACCCCCGGGGAGCTGTTTTTT. Encoded protein: CASSLVPGQGTPGELFF.

The genes are TRBV18 and TRBJ2-7; D might be TRBD1 (6 bases). The CDR3 extends over 13 amino acids. The ends were cut back, 4 bases at V and 4 bases at J, with 11 bases in the middle. CDR1 is KGHSH and CDR2 is LQKENI in the germline V gene. CDR3 loop: CASSLGQTYEQYF. The CDR3 region has the DNA TGTGCCAGCTCACTAGGACAGACTTACGAGCAGTACTTC.